This paragraph reports one T cell receptor (beta chain). The data derive from a study of T cell responses to AZD1222 COVID-19 vaccine. Germline CDR1 SGHRS, CDR2 YFSETQ. This CDR3 is 18 amino acids long. V lost 0 bases and J lost 0; bases outside the gene matches: 6. Here immunoSEQ multiplex PCR was the method, and the copy in TCRdb shows in-frame clones only, minus some. This table has over 100,000 clones, 70% to 90% appearing once. Sequencing was performed on peripheral blood, taken on day 0 of AZD1222 vaccination. The chain combines TRBV5-1 with TRBJ2-6; TRBD2 agrees at 7 bases. The TCR sequence derives from an adult in good health. CDR3 amino acids: CASSLAAGDSSGANVLTF. In DNA form, the CDR3 reads TGCGCCAGCAGCTTGGCCGCGGGAGATAGCTCTGGGGCCAACGTCCTGACTTTC.